The entry that follows covers one TCR beta chain sequence. No antigen is known for it. This sample stems from a study of shared clonotypes between healthy human individuals. Findings and caveats of the study: With a handful of donors compared, 4% to 5% of naive CD4 clonotypes were shared. As a rule, naive subsets had a larger estimated richness than memory subsets.

The split of CD4+ cells yielded CD45RA+ naive and CD45RA-negative memory subsets. TCRdb keeps only in-frame clones here, not all; method: immunoSEQ multiplex PCR. The repertoire has a few million clones, 85% to 95% of them found once; the top ten carry approximately 0.4%. This CDR3 is 15 amino acids long. V trimming: 1 base; J trimming: 4 bases; junction bases outside the gene matches: 3. Germline V gene data show CDR1 as LNHDA and CDR2 as SQIVND (reference sequence). The chain recombines TRBV19 with TRBJ2-1, with 8 bases aligning to TRBD2. The sequencing input was naive CD4+ T cells from PBMCs. Stated subset: CD45RA+ positively selected. The clonotype comes from a man younger than 30 in good health. Some clones in this sample may be carry-over from other donors' samples. The CDR3 loop is CASSIAGGRYNEQFF. CDR3 nucleotides: TGTGCCAGTAGTATAGCGGGAGGGAGGTACAATGAGCAGTTCTTC.